Shown below are 2 T cell receptor beta chains from a single sample sequenced in a study of post-analysis software for immune sequencing data. Broader study findings: Four or five TRBV segments were significantly more frequent in patients than in controls. TRBV5-6, TRBV5-1 and TRBV20-1 were among these segments.

Carried by the TCR beta cDNA libraries were unique molecular identifiers. TCRdb called the PCR reads again in MiXCR, with one record for every CDR3 protein. The sample shows hundreds of thousands of distinct CDR3 sequences, 30% to 45% of them seen only once. Their antigens remain unidentified. The sample was blood. Source of these receptors: a girl between 5 and 17 years old with multiple sclerosis.

In its sample, this clonotype was seen a few times. This chain connects TRBV5-1 to TRBJ2-6; D gene unclear. CDR1 and CDR2 from the germline V gene are SGHRS and YFSETQ. V dropped 3 bases and J dropped 4 bases, with 8 bases sitting between them. The CDR3 runs to 14 residues. The CDR3 loop reads CASSSSVGANVLTF. CDR3 in DNA: TGCGCCAGCAGCTCCTCGGTAGGGGCCAACGTCCTGACTTTC.

V gene TRBV3-1 combines with J gene TRBJ1-1; 7 bases are a match to TRBD1. The J segment lost 8 bases and the V segment lost 3 bases, leaving 6 bases of the junction unmatched. In germline, CDR1 is LGHDT, CDR2 YNNKEL (reference sequence). The CDR3 runs to 13 residues. Here the CDR3 reads CASSHDSGGEAFF. In DNA, the CDR3 is TGTGCCAGCAGCCATGATTCAGGGGGAGAAGCTTTCTTT.